Described below is a single T cell receptor beta chain sequence and its context. This sample is part of a study of blood T cell repertoires in COVID-19. The length of the CDR3 is 16 residues. Germline-derived CDR1 and CDR2 are SEHNR and FQNEAQ (reference sequence). V trimming: 5 bases; J trimming: 0 bases; junction bases outside the gene matches: 5. TCRdb's copy holds only in-frame clones and misses some; the assay was immunoSEQ multiplex PCR. The sample has approximately 300,000 clones, under 95% seen once. Membership in each cohort depended on participant-reported clinical history. The receptor was derived from a man aged 55 to 69 who had recovered from COVID-19. The sample consisted of PBMCs or T cells enriched from blood (not recorded which). The V and J genes are TRBV7-9 and TRBJ1-2; 11 bases agree with TRBD1. For the CDR3, the DNA is TGTGCCAGCAGCCAAGCGGGACAGGGGGCTAACTATGGCTACACCTTC. Protein sequence: CASSQAGQGANYGYTF.